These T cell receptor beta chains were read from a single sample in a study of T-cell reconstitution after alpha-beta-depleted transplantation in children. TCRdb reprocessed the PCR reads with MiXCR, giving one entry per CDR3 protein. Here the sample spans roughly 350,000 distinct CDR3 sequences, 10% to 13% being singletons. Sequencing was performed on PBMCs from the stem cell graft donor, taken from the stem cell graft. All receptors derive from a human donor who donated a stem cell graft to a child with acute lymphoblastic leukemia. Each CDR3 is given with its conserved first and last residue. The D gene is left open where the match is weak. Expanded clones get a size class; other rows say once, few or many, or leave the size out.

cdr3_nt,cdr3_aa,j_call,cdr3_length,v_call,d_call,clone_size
TGTGCCAGCCGTCGAGGGACAGGGATATCGGGCGAGCAGTACTTC,CASRRGTGISGEQYF,TRBJ2-7,15,TRBV6-1,TRBD1,-
TGTGCCAGCAGCTTAGGTCGGGAGCCAGATACGCAGTATTTT,CASSLGREPDTQYF,TRBJ2-3,14,TRBV7-2,-,-
TGTGCCAGCAGCCGCCGGGACAGGCCCATACGGAGAAACTATGGCTACACCTTC,CASSRRDRPIRRNYGYTF,TRBJ1-2,18,TRBV5-6,TRBD1,-
TGCAGTGCTAGAGACGGGAGAGCCTACGAGCAGTACTTC,CSARDGRAYEQYF,TRBJ2-7,13,TRBV20-1,-,many
TGTGCCAGCAGCCAAGCATACCGGACAGGATCACAAGGAGGGACCTTC,CASSQAYRTGSQGGTF,TRBJ1-2,16,TRBV3-1,TRBD1,-
TGTGCCAGCAGCATCGAAGGGACTAGGGTCGCGGAGCAGTACTTC,CASSIEGTRVAEQYF,TRBJ2-7,15,TRBV7-8,TRBD2,few
TGTGCCAGCAGGGATGAGCGGGAGGGCGGAGATACGCAGTATTTT,CASRDEREGGDTQYF,TRBJ2-3,15,TRBV5-6,TRBD2,-
TGCGCCAGCAGCTTGGTGGCCAGACGTTCAGAGACCCAGTACTTC,CASSLVARRSETQYF,TRBJ2-5,15,TRBV5-1,-,-
TGTGCCAGCAGTTCCCCCACAGGGAGGGGTCAGCCCCAGCATTTT,CASSSPTGRGQPQHF,TRBJ1-5,15,TRBV28,-,-
TGTGCCAGCACCCTAGGAGGGGGCGCCTACAATGAGCAGTTCTTC,CASTLGGGAYNEQFF,TRBJ2-1,15,TRBV9,-,-
TGCGCCAGCAGCTGGGAGGGGAGCACAGATACGCAGTATTTT,CASSWEGSTDTQYF,TRBJ2-3,14,TRBV4-1,TRBD2,many
TGTGCCAGCAGCCGGAGCAATGAGCAGTTCTTC,CASSRSNEQFF,TRBJ2-1,11,TRBV28,-,many
TGCGCCAGCAGCCTCGGAAGTGATAGCAATCAGCCCCAGCATTTT,CASSLGSDSNQPQHF,TRBJ1-5,15,TRBV5-1,-,-
TGTGCCAGCAGTTCGGGTCTGGGGGAGAACACTGAAGCTTTCTTT,CASSSGLGENTEAFF,TRBJ1-1,15,TRBV27,-,few
TGTGCCAGCAAGCTCGGGAGGGCCGCCGGGGAGCTGTTTTTT,CASKLGRAAGELFF,TRBJ2-2,14,TRBV12-3/TRBV12-4,TRBD2,-
TGCAGTGCCGCAGAGACAGGGGGCTACAATGAGCAGTTCTTC,CSAAETGGYNEQFF,TRBJ2-1,14,TRBV20-1,TRBD1,few
TGTGCCAGCAGCCAAGCGGGACTAGCGGGCCAGCAGTTCTTC,CASSQAGLAGQQFF,TRBJ2-1,14,TRBV4-2,TRBD2,-
TGTGCCAGCAGCTTACAGAACAGGGGGCGGTACAAGCAGTACTTC,CASSLQNRGRYKQYF,TRBJ2-7,15,TRBV5-6,TRBD1,once
TGTGCCAGCAGCTTAAATAACAATGAGCAGTTCTTC,CASSLNNNEQFF,TRBJ2-1,12,TRBV7-6,-,many
TGTGCCAGTAGTATCGGGGGCCCGGGGTCAAGCTCTGGAAACACCATATATTTT,CASSIGGPGSSSGNTIYF,TRBJ1-3,18,TRBV19,-,many
TGTGCCAGCCCAACCGGGATCCCTTTTACAGATACGCAGTATTTT,CASPTGIPFTDTQYF,TRBJ2-3,15,TRBV12-3/TRBV12-4,-,many
TGTGCCAGCAGCCCGGGGACTAGCGGGGTTTCAGTTACGCAGTATTTT,CASSPGTSGVSVTQYF,TRBJ2-3,16,TRBV7-6,TRBD2,few
TGCGCCAGCAGCTTGGGGATTACTAGCACAGATACGCAGTATTTT,CASSLGITSTDTQYF,TRBJ2-3,15,TRBV5-1,-,-
TGTGCCAGCAGCCAAGGTGTGAATCAGCCCCAGCATTTT,CASSQGVNQPQHF,TRBJ1-5,13,TRBV7-2,-,-
TGTGCCAGCAGAGACCAGATCGGGTTTTCGTACTATGGCTACACCTTC,CASRDQIGFSYYGYTF,TRBJ1-2,16,TRBV7-2,-,-
TGTGCCAGCAGCTTAGCTCCGGGGACCGCCGAGCAGTACTTC,CASSLAPGTAEQYF,TRBJ2-7,14,TRBV7-2,-,-
TGTGCCAGCAGCTTAGCGGCTGGCAGGGGAGGCTCACCCCTCCACTTT,CASSLAAGRGGSPLHF,TRBJ1-6,16,TRBV7-9,-,-
TGTGCCAGCAGCCCCCGGGCCCGAACTCCCTCCTACGAGCAGTACTTC,CASSPRARTPSYEQYF,TRBJ2-7,16,TRBV7-2,-,few
TGTGCCAGCAGCCTGCAAGGGGACTCTAGCAATCAGCCCCAGCATTTT,CASSLQGDSSNQPQHF,TRBJ1-5,16,TRBV7-2,-,-
TGTGCCAGCAGTTTCCTTCCGCCTAGAAGTGGGGGCAATGAGCAGTTCTTC,CASSFLPPRSGGNEQFF,TRBJ2-1,17,TRBV6-5,-,-
TGCAGCGTAGACAGGGGAAACCTGAACACTGAAGCTTTCTTT,CSVDRGNLNTEAFF,TRBJ1-1,14,TRBV29-1,TRBD1,few
TGTGCCAGCAGCATAGGGACTAGGTCTGGGGCCAACGTCCTGACTTTC,CASSIGTRSGANVLTF,TRBJ2-6,16,TRBV7-8,TRBD2,-
TGTGCCAGCAGTTTCACGAGGGGACGGGGTCAGCCCCAGCATTTT,CASSFTRGRGQPQHF,TRBJ1-5,15,TRBV12-3/TRBV12-4,-,-
TGTGCCAGCAGTTTTCGGACTAGCGAGACCGGGGAGCTGTTTTTT,CASSFRTSETGELFF,TRBJ2-2,15,TRBV27,TRBD2,few
TGTGCCATCAGTGGGGTAATAGCGGGTTACAATGAGCAGTTCTTC,CAISGVIAGYNEQFF,TRBJ2-1,15,TRBV10-3,TRBD2,-
TGTGCCAGCAGCCTTCGGACGTCAAATTGGGGCAATGAGCAGTTCTTC,CASSLRTSNWGNEQFF,TRBJ2-1,16,TRBV9,-,-
TGTGCCAGCAGCTTAGAGGGGGGACTAGCGAGGAGCTCCTACAATGAGCAGTTCTTC,CASSLEGGLARSSYNEQFF,TRBJ2-1,19,TRBV13,TRBD2,-
TGTGCCAGCAGGAGCGGGGCTGATTCACCCCTCCACTTT,CASRSGADSPLHF,TRBJ1-6,13,TRBV25-1,-,-
TGTGCCAGCAGCAGGGACAGGGGACTAGCGGGAGGGCAGTTCTTC,CASSRDRGLAGGQFF,TRBJ2-1,15,TRBV7-2,TRBD2,-
TGTGCCAGCAGCCAAGCGGGATTGTTCGATAATTCACCCCTCCACTTT,CASSQAGLFDNSPLHF,TRBJ1-6,16,TRBV4-2,-,-
TGTGCCAGCAGTTCACCTACGACGACGGGCAGCGAGCAGTACTTC,CASSSPTTTGSEQYF,TRBJ2-7,15,TRBV28,-,many
TGCAGTGCTAGAGATCGGGACAGGGGGTGGGAGCAGTACTTC,CSARDRDRGWEQYF,TRBJ2-7,14,TRBV20-1,TRBD1,few
TGTGCCAGCAGTTTTAGGGGGGTCTACAATGAGCAGTTCTTC,CASSFRGVYNEQFF,TRBJ2-1,14,TRBV12-3/TRBV12-4,-,many
TGTGCCAGCACCATTCCGGGACAGGGGGTCCTAGCGGGAGAGAAGCAGTTCTTC,CASTIPGQGVLAGEKQFF,TRBJ2-1,18,TRBV28,-,few
TGTGCCAGCAGCTGGACTAGCGAGACCCAGTACTTC,CASSWTSETQYF,TRBJ2-5,12,TRBV5-5,TRBD2,many
TGCGCCAGCAGCCAAAGGACACAGGAGACCCAGTACTTC,CASSQRTQETQYF,TRBJ2-5,13,TRBV4-3,-,many